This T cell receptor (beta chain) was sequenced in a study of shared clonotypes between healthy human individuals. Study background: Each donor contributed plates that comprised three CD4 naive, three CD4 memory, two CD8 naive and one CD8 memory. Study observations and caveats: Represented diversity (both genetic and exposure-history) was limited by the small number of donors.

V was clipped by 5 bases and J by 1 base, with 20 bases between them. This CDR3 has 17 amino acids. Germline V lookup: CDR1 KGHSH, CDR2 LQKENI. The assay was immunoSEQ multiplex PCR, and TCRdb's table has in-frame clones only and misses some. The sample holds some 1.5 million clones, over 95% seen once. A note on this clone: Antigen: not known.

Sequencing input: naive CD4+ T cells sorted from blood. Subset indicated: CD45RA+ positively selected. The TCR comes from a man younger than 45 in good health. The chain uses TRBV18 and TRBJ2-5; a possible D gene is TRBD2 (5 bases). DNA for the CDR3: TGTGCCAGCTCAGGAAACGCGGGCCTAAGATTCCAAGAGACCCAGTACTTC. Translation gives CASSGNAGLRFQETQYF.